The T cell receptor beta chain described here comes from a study of shared clonotypes between healthy human individuals. TCRdb keeps only in-frame clones here, not all; method: immunoSEQ multiplex PCR. The profile covers roughly 1 million clones, with approximately 70% appearing a single time and around 1.4% taken by the ten largest. Looked up from germline, CDR1 is SQVTM and CDR2 is ANQGSEA. The V end was cut by 4 bases, the J end by 9 bases, with 16 bases between. The CDR3 length is 13 residues. The sequencing input was memory CD4+ T cells sorted from blood. This sample's subset: CD45RA-negative fraction. This clonotype originated in a young man in good health. The gene calls are TRBV29-1 and TRBJ2-1; D is possibly TRBD1 (7 bases). The CDR3 DNA is TGCAGCGTTGCGGTGGCAGGGGGGAGTGAGCAGTTCTTC. Translation: CSVAVAGGSEQFF.